Detailed here is one T cell receptor beta chain. This CDR3 contains 14 residues. In germline, CDR1 is LNHDA, CDR2 SQIVND (reference sequence). The V end was cut by 8 bases, the J end by 1 base, with 12 bases between. This record belongs to a study of T cell responses to AZD1222 COVID-19 vaccine. Here immunoSEQ multiplex PCR was the method, and the copy in TCRdb shows in-frame clones only, minus some. The sample has approximately 160,000 clones; 90% are singletons. The sample was peripheral blood, taken on day 0 of AZD1222 vaccination. This TCR came from an adult in good health. The V call is TRBV19, the J call TRBJ1-5; a weak D match, TRBD1 (5 bases). The CDR3 here is CASQRGGSNQPQHF. CDR3 nucleotides: TGTGCCAGTCAGCGGGGGGGAAGCAATCAGCCCCAGCATTTT.